This record looks at one T cell receptor beta chain sequence and its context. Antigen: not known. This CDR3 spans 17 amino acids. CDR1 and CDR2 from the germline V gene are SGHAT and FQNNGV. This record belongs to a study of T cells in severe cutaneous drug reactions. Study-level information: Culprit drug assignment used the Naranjo algorithm and the ALDEN algorithm. Broader study findings: In carbamazepine-induced Stevens-Johnson syndrome or toxic epidermal necrolysis, TRBV12-4 averaged about 31% in blister cells and roughly 5% in PBMC.

TCR subtype-specific primers in iRepertoire multiplex PCR prepared libraries for bulk and single-cell sequencing. For each CDR3 protein, TCRdb gives one entry from its re-call of the multiplex PCR reads, without DNA. The clone table shows thousands of distinct CDR3 sequences, with the ten largest holding 31%. The donors had carbamazepine-induced Stevens-Johnson syndrome or toxic epidermal necrolysis. The sample consisted of cells from a skin blister. V gene TRBV11-2 combines with J gene TRBJ2-2; lacking DNA, the TRBD1 call made by TCRdb goes unchecked. This clonotype was sampled from a human donor with toxic epidermal necrolysis, a severe cutaneous drug reaction. The CDR3 sequence is CASSPVVGQAGSGELFF.